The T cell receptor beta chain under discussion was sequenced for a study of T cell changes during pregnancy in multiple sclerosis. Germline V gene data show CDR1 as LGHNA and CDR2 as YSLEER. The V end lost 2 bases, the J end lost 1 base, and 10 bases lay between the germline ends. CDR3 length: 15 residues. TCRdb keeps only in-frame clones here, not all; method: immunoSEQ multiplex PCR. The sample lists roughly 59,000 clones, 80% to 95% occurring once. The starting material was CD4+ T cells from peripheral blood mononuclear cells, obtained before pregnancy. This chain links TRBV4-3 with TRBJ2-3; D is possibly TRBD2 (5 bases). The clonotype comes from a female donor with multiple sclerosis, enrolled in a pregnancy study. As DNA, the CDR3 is TGCGCCAGCAGCCAACTAGCCGGTGGCACAGATACGCAGTATTTT. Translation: CASSQLAGGTDTQYF.